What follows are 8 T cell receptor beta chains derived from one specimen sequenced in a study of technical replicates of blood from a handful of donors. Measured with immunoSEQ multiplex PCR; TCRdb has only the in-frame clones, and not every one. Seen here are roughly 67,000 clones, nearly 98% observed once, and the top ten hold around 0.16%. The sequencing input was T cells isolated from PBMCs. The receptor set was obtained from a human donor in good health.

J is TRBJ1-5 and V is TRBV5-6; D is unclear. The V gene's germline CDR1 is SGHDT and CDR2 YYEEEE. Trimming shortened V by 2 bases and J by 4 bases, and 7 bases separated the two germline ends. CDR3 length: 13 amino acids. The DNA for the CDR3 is TGTGCCAGCAGCTTCTACGGGAATCAGCCCCAGCATTTT. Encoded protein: CASSFYGNQPQHF.

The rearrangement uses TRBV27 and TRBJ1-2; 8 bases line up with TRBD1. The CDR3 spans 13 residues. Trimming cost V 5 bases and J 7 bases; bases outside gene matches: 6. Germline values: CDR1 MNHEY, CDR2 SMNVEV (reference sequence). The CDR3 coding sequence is TGTGCCAGCAGTCGACAGGGGAACGGTGGCTACACCTTC. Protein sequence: CASSRQGNGGYTF.

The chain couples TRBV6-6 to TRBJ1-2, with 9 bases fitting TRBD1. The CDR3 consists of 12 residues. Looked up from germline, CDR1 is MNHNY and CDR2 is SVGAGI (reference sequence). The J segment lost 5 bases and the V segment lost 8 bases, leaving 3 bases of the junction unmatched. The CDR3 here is CASGQGMYGYTF. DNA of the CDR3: TGTGCCAGCGGACAGGGGATGTATGGCTACACCTTC.

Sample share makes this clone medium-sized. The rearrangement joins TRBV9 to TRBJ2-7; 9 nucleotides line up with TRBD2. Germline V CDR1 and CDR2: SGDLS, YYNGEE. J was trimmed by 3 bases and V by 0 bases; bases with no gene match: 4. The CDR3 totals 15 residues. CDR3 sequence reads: CASSVAGGGGYEQYF. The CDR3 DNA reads TGTGCCAGCAGCGTAGCTGGCGGGGGGGGCTACGAGCAGTACTTC.

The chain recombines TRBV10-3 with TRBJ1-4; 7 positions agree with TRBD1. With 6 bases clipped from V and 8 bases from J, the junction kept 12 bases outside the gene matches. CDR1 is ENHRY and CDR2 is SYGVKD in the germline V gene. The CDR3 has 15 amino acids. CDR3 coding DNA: TGTGCCATCAGCGAACGACAGGGTGGGAGGGAAAAACTGTTTTTT. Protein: CAISERQGGREKLFF.

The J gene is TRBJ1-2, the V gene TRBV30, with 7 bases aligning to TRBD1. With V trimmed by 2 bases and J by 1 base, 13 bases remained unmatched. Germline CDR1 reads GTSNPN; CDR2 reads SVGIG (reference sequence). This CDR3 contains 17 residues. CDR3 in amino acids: CAWSYTMGQLLNYGYTF. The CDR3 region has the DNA TGTGCCTGGAGTTATACGATGGGACAGCTTCTTAACTATGGCTACACCTTC.

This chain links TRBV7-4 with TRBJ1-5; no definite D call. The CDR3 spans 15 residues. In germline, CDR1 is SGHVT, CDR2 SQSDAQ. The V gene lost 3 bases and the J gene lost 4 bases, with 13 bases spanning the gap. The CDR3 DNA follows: TGTGCCAGCAGCTTTGGACTGGAATCAAATCAGCCCCAGCATTTT. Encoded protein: CASSFGLESNQPQHF. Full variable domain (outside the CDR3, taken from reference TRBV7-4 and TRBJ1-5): GAGVSQSPRYKVAKRGRDVALRCDSISGHVTLYWYRQTLGQGSEVLTYSQSDAQRDKSGRPSGRFSAERPERSVSTLKIQRTEQGDSAVYLCASSFGLESNQPQHFGDGTRLSIL.

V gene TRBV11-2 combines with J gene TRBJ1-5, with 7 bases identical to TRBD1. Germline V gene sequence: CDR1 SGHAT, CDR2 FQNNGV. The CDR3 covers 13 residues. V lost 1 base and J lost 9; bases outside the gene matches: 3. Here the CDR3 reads CASSLATGTPQHF. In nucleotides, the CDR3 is TGTGCCAGCAGCTTAGCGACAGGGACGCCCCAGCATTTT.